These T cell receptor beta chains were read from a single sample in a study of cytomegalovirus exposure and HLA in healthy donors. Clones were sequenced by immunoSEQ multiplex PCR, and TCRdb holds only the in-frame ones, with some missing. The sample shows about 130,000 clones, 75% to 90% of them seen only once. Sequenced: PBMCs. Receptors were obtained from a woman younger than 30 in good health and CMV-seropositive. Each CDR3 is given with its conserved first and last residue. D genes are given only for firm matches. Part of the rows lack a size; the others show once, few, many or a class for expanded clones.

j_call: TRBJ1-2; v_call: TRBV13; clone_size: few; d_call: TRBD1; cdr3_nt: TGTGCCAGCAGCTTAGGAGAGGGGACAGGGGATGGCTACACCTTC; cdr3_aa: CASSLGEGTGDGYTF
j_call: TRBJ2-3; v_call: TRBV15; clone_size: .; d_call: TRBD1; cdr3_nt: TGTGCCACCAGCAGACGGCGACAGGGGGCGAGGACAGATACGCAGTATTTT; cdr3_aa: CATSRRRQGARTDTQYF
j_call: TRBJ1-6; v_call: TRBV9; clone_size: .; d_call: TRBD1; cdr3_nt: TGTGCCAGCAGCGAGACAGGGAGCTCCTATAATTCACCCCTCCACTTT; cdr3_aa: CASSETGSSYNSPLHF
j_call: TRBJ2-5; v_call: TRBV5-1; clone_size: once; d_call: TRBD1; cdr3_nt: TGCGCCAGCAGCCGCCACTGGACAGGGGGCCAAGAGACCCAGTACTTC; cdr3_aa: CASSRHWTGGQETQYF
j_call: TRBJ1-5; v_call: TRBV4-1; clone_size: .; d_call: .; cdr3_nt: TGCGCCAGCAGCCAAAACTGGGGCAATAGCAATCAGCCCCAGCATTTT; cdr3_aa: CASSQNWGNSNQPQHF
j_call: TRBJ2-1; v_call: TRBV6-4; clone_size: .; d_call: .; cdr3_nt: TGTGCCAGCAGTGACACGAGGACTTTCTCCTACAATGAGCAGTTCTTC; cdr3_aa: CASSDTRTFSYNEQFF
j_call: TRBJ2-5; v_call: TRBV4-1; clone_size: .; d_call: TRBD2; cdr3_nt: TGCGCCAGCAGCCACCCTGAGAGGGGGACTAGCGGGGGCCTGGAAGAGACCCAGTACTTC; cdr3_aa: CASSHPERGTSGGLEETQYF
j_call: TRBJ2-3; v_call: TRBV7-6; clone_size: .; d_call: TRBD2; cdr3_nt: TGTGCCAGCAGTCGACTAGCGAGTAGCACAGATACGCAGTATTTT; cdr3_aa: CASSRLASSTDTQYF
j_call: TRBJ2-7; v_call: TRBV4-1; clone_size: .; d_call: .; cdr3_nt: TGCGCCAGCAGACGCAACCCAGACAGCTACGAGCAGTACTTC; cdr3_aa: CASRRNPDSYEQYF
j_call: TRBJ1-2; v_call: TRBV5-1; clone_size: .; d_call: .; cdr3_nt: TGCGCCAGCAGCACGAGTGCAGGGGTGGGGACCTATGGCTACACCTTC; cdr3_aa: CASSTSAGVGTYGYTF
j_call: TRBJ2-5; v_call: TRBV9; clone_size: .; d_call: .; cdr3_nt: TGTGCCAGCAGCGTGGTCGGGAGAGGAGAGACCCAGTACTTC; cdr3_aa: CASSVVGRGETQYF
j_call: TRBJ1-1; v_call: TRBV19; clone_size: .; d_call: .; cdr3_nt: TGTGCCACTTCACAGGGGAACACTGAAGCTTTCTTT; cdr3_aa: CATSQGNTEAFF
j_call: TRBJ2-1; v_call: TRBV19; clone_size: .; d_call: .; cdr3_nt: TGTGCCAGTAGGTTAGGTCCCGGGGATTACAATGAGCAGTTCTTC; cdr3_aa: CASRLGPGDYNEQFF
j_call: TRBJ2-5; v_call: TRBV5-1; clone_size: .; d_call: TRBD1; cdr3_nt: TGCGCCAGCAGCACCGGGACAGCCCAAGAGACCCAGTACTTC; cdr3_aa: CASSTGTAQETQYF
j_call: TRBJ2-7; v_call: TRBV28; clone_size: .; d_call: TRBD2; cdr3_nt: TGTGCCAGCAAGAATCCTAGCGGCTACGAGCAGTACTTC; cdr3_aa: CASKNPSGYEQYF
j_call: TRBJ1-2; v_call: TRBV4-1; clone_size: .; d_call: .; cdr3_nt: TGCGCCAGCAGCCAAGAGAGGATGCGGGGCTACACCTTC; cdr3_aa: CASSQERMRGYTF
j_call: TRBJ2-2; v_call: TRBV18; clone_size: .; d_call: TRBD2; cdr3_nt: TGTGCCAGCTCACCGGGACTAGCGGAGAATCAGCTGTTTTTT; cdr3_aa: CASSPGLAENQLFF
j_call: TRBJ1-4; v_call: TRBV5-6; clone_size: .; d_call: TRBD1; cdr3_nt: TGTGCCAGCAGCTTGGAGGGGGCTGGTGCAAAACTGTTTTTT; cdr3_aa: CASSLEGAGAKLFF
j_call: TRBJ2-1; v_call: TRBV7-8; clone_size: .; d_call: .; cdr3_nt: TGTGCCAGCAGCTCCGGGTCCTACAATGAGCAGTTCTTC; cdr3_aa: CASSSGSYNEQFF
j_call: TRBJ2-5; v_call: TRBV19; clone_size: .; d_call: TRBD2; cdr3_nt: TGTGCCAGTAGTATAGGGGACTATGGCCTAAAGACCCAGTACTTC; cdr3_aa: CASSIGDYGLKTQYF
j_call: TRBJ1-5; v_call: TRBV15; clone_size: .; d_call: TRBD1; cdr3_nt: TGTGCCACCAGCAGCTCCGGGACAGGGGTCGTTCTAGGTCAGCCCCAGCATTTT; cdr3_aa: CATSSSGTGVVLGQPQHF
j_call: TRBJ1-1; v_call: TRBV15; clone_size: .; d_call: TRBD1; cdr3_nt: TGTGCCACCAGCGGCGGACAGGGAAGCGCTGAAGCTTTCTTT; cdr3_aa: CATSGGQGSAEAFF